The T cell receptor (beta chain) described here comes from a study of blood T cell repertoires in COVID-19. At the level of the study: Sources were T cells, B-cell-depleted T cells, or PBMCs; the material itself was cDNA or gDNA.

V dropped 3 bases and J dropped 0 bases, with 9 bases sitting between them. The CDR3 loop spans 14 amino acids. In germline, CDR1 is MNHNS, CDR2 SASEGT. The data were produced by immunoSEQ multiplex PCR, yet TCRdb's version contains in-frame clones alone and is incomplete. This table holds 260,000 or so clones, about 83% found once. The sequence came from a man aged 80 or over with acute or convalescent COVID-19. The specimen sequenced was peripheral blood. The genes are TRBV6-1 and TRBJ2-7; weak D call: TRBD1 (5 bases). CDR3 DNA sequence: TGTGCCAGCAGTGAGGACACTGTCTCCTACGAGCAGTACTTC. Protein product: CASSEDTVSYEQYF.